These 25 T cell receptor beta chains were sequenced from one sample in a study of PD-1 blockade in classical Hodgkin lymphoma. Method: immunoSEQ multiplex PCR; TCRdb's copy keeps in-frame clones and lacks some. The table includes more than 75,000 clones, roughly 91% detected once. The time point here: cycle 4 day 1 (C4D1), after 6 weeks of nivolumab. Each of the patients experienced relapse following autologous stem cell transplantation, and their brentuximab vedotin exposure differed. The sample consisted of peripheral blood mononuclear cells (PBMCs), taken before the fourth cycle of nivolumab. The source of these receptors is a human donor with classical Hodgkin lymphoma.

The chain uses TRBV4-1 and TRBJ1-2, with D perhaps TRBD1 (5 bases). The CDR3 contains 15 residues. Trimming took off 7 bases at V and 7 bases at J, with 22 bases between the two ends. Germline-derived CDR1 and CDR2 are MGHRA and YSYEKL. This CDR3 is CASTPPGAGRSGYTF. The CDR3 DNA sequence: TGCGCCAGCACCCCACCCGGGGCAGGGAGGAGTGGCTACACCTTC.

This chain connects TRBV5-4 to TRBJ2-2; 8 bases align to TRBD2. This CDR3 contains 16 residues. Germline loops: CDR1 SGHNT, CDR2 YYREEE (reference sequence). V lost 2 bases and J lost 7; bases outside the gene matches: 10. CDR3 protein: CASSLRTGGPVGELFF. The CDR3 DNA follows: TGTGCCAGCAGCTTAAGGACGGGAGGGCCGGTCGGGGAGCTGTTTTTT.

The chain employs TRBV9 and TRBJ1-2, with TRBD1 matching over 8 bases. The germline V gene encodes CDR1 SGDLS and CDR2 YYNGEE. With V trimmed by 0 bases and J by 1 base, 11 bases remained unmatched. The CDR3 covers 18 residues. The CDR3 DNA reads TGTGCCAGCAGCGTAGGCACGGGACAGGCTTCCCTTAACTATGGCTACACCTTC. Translated: CASSVGTGQASLNYGYTF.

The rearrangement links TRBV6-5 to TRBJ1-2, with 9 bases lining up with TRBD1. Germline V gives CDR1 MNHEY, CDR2 SVGAGI. The CDR3 has 12 residues. The J segment lost 8 bases and the V segment lost 5 bases, leaving 3 bases of the junction unmatched. CDR3 nucleotide sequence: TGTGCCAGCAGTCGGGACAGGGCCGGCTACACCTTC. This translates into CASSRDRAGYTF.

The chain has TRBV5-1 and TRBJ2-7; D tentatively fits TRBD1 or TRBD2 (5 bases each). The CDR3 is 15 amino acids. The V end lost 0 bases, the J end lost 2 bases, and 12 bases lay between the germline ends. From germline, CDR1 is SGHRS and CDR2 YFSETQ. CDR3 sequence (DNA): TGCGCCAGCAGCTTGGACAGGTCGGAGGCCTACGAGCAGTACTTC. Encoded protein: CASSLDRSEAYEQYF. Full variable domain (rest looked up from reference TRBV5-1 and TRBJ2-7): KAGVTQTPRYLIKTRGQQVTLSCSPISGHRSVSWYQQTPGQGLQFLFEYFSETQRNKGNFPGRFSGRQFSNSRSEMNVSTLELGDSALYLCASSLDRSEAYEQYFGPGTRLTVT.

This chain uses TRBV5-6 with TRBJ2-5; D is ambiguous. Trimming took 4 bases from V and 2 from J, leaving 21 bases between them. From germline, CDR1 is SGHDT and CDR2 YYEEEE. This CDR3 is 17 amino acids long. The CDR3 here is CASSDLTWIGSQETQYF. The CDR3 DNA reads as TGTGCCAGCAGCGATCTCACATGGATCGGCTCTCAAGAGACCCAGTACTTC.

The chain links TRBV7-3 to TRBJ2-2; no clear D. Trimming stripped 5 bases from V and 0 bases from J, with 10 bases between. CDR1 and CDR2 from the germline V gene are SGHTA and FQGTGA. This CDR3 has 15 residues. In nucleotides, the CDR3 is TGTGCCAGCAGCCCGGAATTCGCGAACACCGGGGAGCTGTTTTTT. This translates into CASSPEFANTGELFF.

This sequence joins TRBV6-7 and TRBJ1-5; 8 nucleotides match TRBD1. TRBV6-7 is designated an ORF whose function remains uncertain. The CDR3 consists of 13 residues. J gave up 6 bases and V 2 bases, and 0 bases lay outside the gene matches. CDR3 sequence (DNA): TGTGCCAGCAGTTACCAGGGGGCTCAGCCCCAGCATTTT. Its protein is CASSYQGAQPQHF.

This sequence joins TRBV27 and TRBJ2-5; 8 bases align to TRBD1. The CDR3 is 17 residues long. V was pared by 5 bases and J by 4 bases, with 15 bases of the junction left unmatched. The germline V gene encodes CDR1 MNHEY and CDR2 SMNVEV (reference sequence). The CDR3 DNA is TGTGCCAGCAGTCCCCCCTTTCAGGGGGCGCGTGGAGAGACCCAGTACTTC. Its translation: CASSPPFQGARGETQYF.

This chain links TRBV4-1 with TRBJ2-1, with 9 bases identical to TRBD1. V was clipped by 6 bases and J by 5 bases; unmatched bases: 5. CDR1 is MGHRA and CDR2 is YSYEKL in the germline V gene. CDR3 length equals 14 residues. CDR3 bases: TGCGCCAGCAGGCAATGGACAGGGGACAATGAGCAGTTCTTC. It translates to CASRQWTGDNEQFF.

This chain connects TRBV7-9 to TRBJ2-3; D is ambiguous. This CDR3 region has 8 residues. Germline V gene lookup returns CDR1 SEHNR and CDR2 FQNEAQ (reference sequence). The V end lost 2 bases, the J end lost 14 bases, and 2 bases lay between the germline ends. CDR3 loop: CASSLPYF. In DNA form, the CDR3 reads TGTGCCAGCAGCTTACCGTATTTT.

This clone turned up a few times. The chain employs TRBV28 and TRBJ2-7; perhaps TRBD2 as D (5 bases). Trimming cost V 2 bases and J 3 bases, with 8 bases left between them. This CDR3 has 13 residues. CDR1 and CDR2 from the germline V gene are MDHEN and SYDVKM. CDR3 residues: CASSLDGIYEQYF. DNA of the CDR3: TGTGCCAGCAGTTTAGACGGGATCTACGAGCAGTACTTC.

The chain combines TRBV18 with TRBJ2-7; TRBD2 matches 12 bases. This CDR3 has 16 residues. After removal of 3 bases from V and 3 bases from J, the junction contained 6 bases not matched to a gene. Germline-derived CDR1 and CDR2 are KGHSH and LQKENI. This chain's CDR3 is CASSPPGLAGSYEQYF. The DNA of the CDR3 is TGTGCCAGCTCACCCCCAGGACTAGCGGGGAGCTACGAGCAGTACTTC.

The CDR3 DNA reads as TGTGCCAGCAGTTTATCCATGGGCCGCGAGCAGTACTTC. Its translation is CASSLSMGREQYF. This chain links TRBV28 with TRBJ2-7; D remains unclear. Germline V gene sequence: CDR1 MDHEN, CDR2 SYDVKM. Trimming removed 1 base from V and 6 bases from J, with 10 bases in between. CDR3 length: 13 residues.

The gene calls are TRBV7-2 and TRBJ2-1; unclear D gene. Germline V gene data show CDR1 as SGHTA and CDR2 as FQGNSA. This CDR3 is built from 10 residues. The germline V and J ends were trimmed by 3 bases and 10 bases, with 4 bases remaining between them. CDR3 sequence: CASSLGEQFF. The CDR3 DNA sequence: TGTGCCAGCAGCTTGGGGGAGCAGTTCTTC.

The chain combines TRBV19 with TRBJ2-7; possibly TRBD1 for D (5 bases). Germline V gives CDR1 LNHDA, CDR2 SQIVND (reference sequence). The CDR3 consists of 13 residues. V lost 3 bases and J lost 1, with 7 bases in between. As DNA, the CDR3 is TGTGCCAGTAGTATGGCAGGGTCCTACGAGCAGTACTTC. The encoded protein is CASSMAGSYEQYF. Full variable domain (missing parts from reference TRBV19 and TRBJ2-7): DGGITQSPKYLFRKEGQNVTLSCEQNLNHDAMYWYRQDPGQGLRLIYYSQIVNDFQKGDIAEGYSVSREKKESFPLTVTSAQKNPTAFYLCASSMAGSYEQYFGPGTRLTVT.

This clone has a single count. The J gene is TRBJ2-4, the V gene TRBV5-6; 11 nucleotides match TRBD2. Trimming took 4 bases from V and 7 from J; bases not matched to a gene: 19. The length of the CDR3 is 19 residues. Germline lookup yields CDR1 SGHDT and CDR2 YYEEEE. CDR3 nucleotides: TGTGCCAGCAGCCAAAGTCCCTTAGATCCTAGCGGGAGGAAGAACATTCAGTACTTC. It is translated as CASSQSPLDPSGRKNIQYF.

The chain combines TRBV20-1 with TRBJ2-5; a weak D match, TRBD2 (6 bases). Germline-derived CDR1 and CDR2 are DFQATT and SNEGSKA (reference sequence). The CDR3 runs 11 residues. V was cut by 5 bases and J by 5 bases, with 9 bases left in between. CDR3 region: CSAPAGETQYF. The CDR3, as DNA: TGCAGTGCTCCCGCGGGGGAGACCCAGTACTTC.

The chain uses TRBV2 and TRBJ1-1; D might be TRBD1 (5 bases). The CDR3 loop spans 11 amino acids. Germline V CDR1 and CDR2: SNHLY, FYNNEI. The V end lost 8 bases, the J end lost 6 bases, and 10 bases lay between the germline ends. For the CDR3, the DNA is TGTGCCAGCCACCAGGGTGCTGAAGCTTTCTTT. This sequence encodes CASHQGAEAFF.

CDR3 nucleotides: TGCAGCGTTGACTGGGGCCTTAGTAGCACAGATACGCAGTATTTT. Protein: CSVDWGLSSTDTQYF. This chain joins TRBV29-1 and TRBJ2-3; D possibly corresponds to TRBD1 (5 bases). The CDR3 has 15 amino acids. Trimming stripped 3 bases from V and 0 bases from J, with 13 bases between. Germline V gene sequence: CDR1 SQVTM, CDR2 ANQGSEA.

The chain has TRBV9 and TRBJ2-1; D perhaps matches TRBD2 (6 bases). CDR1 is SGDLS, CDR2 YYNGEE, per germline. The CDR3 is made up of 17 amino acids. V lost 4 bases to trimming and J lost 1 base, with 18 bases between them. The CDR3 sequence is CASSIRSVAVSYNEQFF. The CDR3 bases are TGTGCCAGCAGCATACGGTCGGTAGCGGTTTCCTACAATGAGCAGTTCTTC.

The chain employs TRBV7-6 and TRBJ2-7, with D perhaps TRBD2 (6 bases). Trimming shortened V by 5 bases and J by 2 bases, and 13 bases separated the two germline ends. CDR1 and CDR2 (germline): SGHVS, FNYEAQ. This CDR3 has 14 amino acids. DNA for the CDR3: TGTGCCAGCAGCCCCCTATCGGGAGCCTACGAGCAGTACTTC. Its translation is CASSPLSGAYEQYF.

This clone was observed a single time. The chain employs TRBV4-1 and TRBJ2-1; D is perhaps TRBD1 (7 bases). The CDR3 runs to 19 residues. The germline V and J ends were trimmed by 1 base and 0 bases, with 19 bases remaining between them. CDR1 and CDR2 from the germline V gene are MGHRA and YSYEKL. Written as DNA, the CDR3 is TGCGCCAGCAGCCAAGTAGGAGGGGGCTATGAGAGCTCCTACAATGAGCAGTTCTTC. Protein: CASSQVGGGYESSYNEQFF.

The CDR3 DNA sequence: TGTGCCAGCAGTGATTTAGAGACGCTGGGCATTCAGTACTTC. Translated, it gives CASSDLETLGIQYF. The chain joins TRBV6-1 to TRBJ2-4, with unresolved D. Germline V gene data show CDR1 as MNHNS and CDR2 as SASEGT. The CDR3 loop spans 14 amino acids. Trimming pared 3 bases from V and 9 bases from J, leaving 15 bases between.

The genes are TRBV9 and TRBJ2-2, with unresolved D. V was cut by 4 bases and J by 5 bases, with 6 bases left in between. The CDR3 is 12 amino acids. Per the germline V gene, CDR1 is SGDLS and CDR2 is YYNGEE. CDR3 in amino acids: CASSPRTGELFF. The CDR3 bases are TGTGCCAGCAGCCCCCGTACCGGGGAGCTGTTTTTT.